Each of the 15 T cell receptor beta chains below was sequenced from the same sample in a study of blood T cell repertoires in COVID-19. Clones were read by immunoSEQ multiplex PCR, and TCRdb kept only the in-frame ones, dropping some. Seen here are about 310,000 clones, roughly 91% observed once, and the top ten hold 1%. The sequenced sample was peripheral blood. These receptor sequences come from a man aged 50-60 years with active or convalescent COVID-19.

V usage is TRBV21-1 and J usage is TRBJ2-5; the DNA was not used to check the table's D call, TRBD1. TRBV21-1 is a pseudogene. The CDR3 contains 14 residues. This chain's CDR3 is CASASGLGQETQYF. The CDR3 nucleotides read TGTGCCAGTGCGTCAGGTCTTGGTCAAGAGACCCAGTACTTC.

The table lists this clone with a few counts. This chain joins TRBV5-1 and TRBJ1-6, with 8 bases lining up with TRBD1. Germline values: CDR1 SGHRS, CDR2 YFSETQ. V lost 0 bases, J lost 6 bases, and 2 bases stayed unmatched. The CDR3 covers 15 residues. Here the CDR3 reads CASSLAGQGNSPLHF. Written as DNA, the CDR3 is TGCGCCAGCAGCTTGGCTGGACAGGGTAATTCACCCCTCCACTTT.

The chain carries TRBV4-1 and TRBJ2-5, with 12 bases lining up with TRBD2. V was pared by 2 bases and J by 2 bases, with 9 bases of the junction left unmatched. This CDR3 has 18 amino acids. The germline gives CDR1 MGHRA, CDR2 YSYEKL. The CDR3 region is CASSQLPLAGGLQETQYF. The DNA of the CDR3 is TGCGCCAGCAGCCAATTACCACTAGCGGGAGGACTACAAGAGACCCAGTACTTC.

The chain employs TRBV18 and TRBJ1-2; a possible D gene is TRBD1 (5 bases). Trimming took off 3 bases at V and 4 bases at J, with 12 bases between the two ends. The CDR3 totals 14 residues. The V gene's germline CDR1 is KGHSH and CDR2 LQKENI. The CDR3 region is CASSPPGGPYGYTF. The CDR3 DNA follows: TGTGCCAGCTCACCCCCGGGGGGTCCCTATGGCTACACCTTC.

This sequence joins TRBV19 and TRBJ2-1; D possibly corresponds to TRBD2 (6 bases). V was shortened by 4 bases and J by 0 bases, with 16 bases between the two germline ends. The CDR3 totals 17 residues. Germline V gene sequence: CDR1 LNHDA, CDR2 SQIVND (reference sequence). The CDR3: CASSTHRDLSSYNEQFF. The CDR3 DNA is TGTGCCAGTAGTACGCACCGGGACTTAAGCTCCTACAATGAGCAGTTCTTC.

This chain connects TRBV9 to TRBJ2-2; no reliable D call. V lost 3 bases to trimming and J lost 0 bases, with 15 bases between them. Germline assignment: CDR1 SGDLS and CDR2 YYNGEE. The CDR3 runs 17 residues. CDR3 bases: TGTGCCAGCAGCGAGCCCCAGGTATCGGCGAACACCGGGGAGCTGTTTTTT. Translation: CASSEPQVSANTGELFF.

The rearrangement links TRBV25-1 to TRBJ2-3; D is unclear. The CDR3 contains 14 residues. Germline V gene sequence: CDR1 MGHDK, CDR2 SYGVNS. The V end lost 1 base, the J end lost 6 bases, and 11 bases lay between the germline ends. Here the CDR3 DNA reads TGTGCCAGCAGTGAATTTGTGGGCATGGATACGCAGTATTTT. It translates to CASSEFVGMDTQYF.

This sequence joins TRBV12-3 or TRBV12-4 and TRBJ1-2; D gene ambiguous. The CDR3 has 12 amino acids. Trimming shortened V by 2 bases and J by 1 base, and 2 bases separated the two germline ends. The CDR3 sequence is CASSLYNYGYTF. In DNA, the CDR3 is TGTGCCAGCAGTTTATATAACTATGGCTACACCTTC.

The count of this clone is one. V and J are TRBV7-3 and TRBJ2-7, with 8 bases lining up with TRBD2. Germline V gene lookup returns CDR1 SGHTA and CDR2 FQGTGA. V lost 2 bases and J lost 12; bases outside the gene matches: 12. The CDR3 has 14 amino acids. The CDR3 DNA sequence: TGTGCCAGCAGCTTAGGGCTAGCGGGCTCCCCCCGGTACTTC. Translation gives CASSLGLAGSPRYF.

The chain recombines TRBV9 with TRBJ1-2; 9 nucleotides line up with TRBD1. This CDR3 spans 15 amino acids. V shed 4 bases and J 6 bases; nucleotides not matched to a gene: 10. CDR1 SGDLS and CDR2 YYNGEE come from the germline V gene. CDR3 DNA: TGTGCCAGCAGCTCAAGCCCCCGGACAGGGGATGGCTACACCTTC. This translates into CASSSSPRTGDGYTF.

The chain is built from TRBV6-2 or TRBV6-3 and TRBJ1-6, with 8 positions matching TRBD1. The V gene end was trimmed by 4 bases and the J gene end by 8 bases; junction bases not matched to a gene: 1. CDR1 and CDR2 from the germline V gene are MNHEY and SVGEGT. The CDR3 is made up of 13 amino acids. The CDR3 spells CASSSQGDSPLHF. For the CDR3, the DNA is TGTGCCAGCAGTTCACAGGGGGATTCACCCCTCCACTTT.

The V and J genes are TRBV28 and TRBJ2-7, with D perhaps TRBD1 (6 bases). Deletions cut 6 bases from V and 12 bases from J, with 27 bases between. This CDR3 region has 15 residues. From germline, CDR1 is MDHEN and CDR2 SYDVKM. The CDR3 region has the DNA TGTGCCAGCAGAAGGGGGTTGGCGGTTTGGACTTCCTTGTACTTC. Translating gives CASRRGLAVWTSLYF.

This chain uses TRBV7-9 with TRBJ2-1; D might be TRBD2 (6 bases). The CDR3 loop spans 18 amino acids. V lost 5 bases, J lost 1 base, and 21 bases lay in between. The germline V gene encodes CDR1 SEHNR and CDR2 FQNEAQ (reference sequence). CDR3 in amino acids: CASSPRAQTGVSYNEQFF. CDR3 coding DNA: TGTGCCAGCAGCCCAAGGGCCCAAACGGGAGTATCCTACAATGAGCAGTTCTTC.

CDR3 in amino acids: CASSLVAGQGTDTQYF. In DNA, the CDR3 is TGCGCCAGCAGCTTGGTTGCGGGGCAGGGCACAGATACGCAGTATTTT. The rearrangement joins TRBV5-1 to TRBJ2-3; D possibly corresponds to TRBD2 (6 bases). Trimming left V 0 bases short and J 1 base short, with 12 bases between. Germline V CDR1 and CDR2: SGHRS, YFSETQ. The length of the CDR3 is 16 residues.

The rearrangement uses TRBV5-1 and TRBJ2-3; D might be TRBD2 (7 bases). The CDR3 loop spans 17 amino acids. In germline, CDR1 is SGHRS, CDR2 YFSETQ. Trimming shortened V by 1 base and J by 1 base, and 16 bases separated the two germline ends. CDR3 in amino acids: CASSLPRGAVGTDTQYF. CDR3 bases: TGCGCCAGCAGCTTGCCACGGGGGGCGGTGGGCACAGATACGCAGTATTTT. The entire variable domain, with the rest obtained from reference TRBV5-1 and TRBJ2-3, is as follows: KAGVTQTPRYLIKTRGQQVTLSCSPISGHRSVSWYQQTPGQGLQFLFEYFSETQRNKGNFPGRFSGRQFSNSRSEMNVSTLELGDSALYLCASSLPRGAVGTDTQYFGPGTRLTVL.